Sequencing of this T cell receptor (beta chain) was carried out in a study of blood T cell repertoires in COVID-19 (dated by TCRdb to the early 2020s). Concerning the study at large: Samples from collaborators originated in the United States, Italy and Spain and spanned both the acute and convalescent phases of COVID-19. The material from the prospective study consisted of cDNA or gDNA derived from T cells, B-cell-depleted T cells, or PBMCs. The dataset comprised deeply sampled blood TCRbeta repertoires from subjects exposed to, actively infected with, or recovered from COVID-19. The repertoires were made available in a free public database intended to serve as a resource for research on the immune response to SARS-CoV-2. The samples were drawn from two sources: the first 160 participants of the ongoing ImmuneRACE study, and 1,254 subjects contributed by 6 global collaborators. Sample metadata almost always included a de-identified subject ID, COVID-19 status, age in years and sex. HLA class I and class II types, where available, came from metadata supplied by the sample provider rather than from assay-based typing. What the work shows at the level of the full study, not this receptor alone: How much clinical and demographic metadata was included differed by source and by participant, and the metadata was provided uncurated.

TCRbeta CDR3 regions were amplified from genomic DNA using the immunoSEQ Assay, a bias-controlled multiplex PCR. In the authors' own workflow: The number of nucleated cells in each sample was estimated from the amplification of reference gene primers within the assay. To quantify the absolute abundance of each unique TCRbeta CDR3 rearrangement, sequence reads were collapsed and filtered. Productive Simpson clonality was computed per sample as the square root of Simpson's diversity index over productive rearrangements. TCRdb took over this immuneACCESS table, retaining in-frame rearrangements with V and J assigned. Such tables are incomplete; in checked studies, under half of the missing clones stem from an unresolved V gene, and the remainder is unexplained. V and J calls and clone size come straight from that table; D and trimming were deduced from the DNA. The sample contains hundreds of thousands of clones, 70% to 90% of them found a single time. Roughly 0.95% of the sample belongs to the ten largest clones.

Enrolling through a virtual design, the prospective study's participants ranged in age from roughly 18 to 95 years and lived across 24 United States geographic areas. In the prospective study, participants were assigned to cohorts based on the clinical history participants reported in a screening survey and a study questionnaire. A participant counted as exposed if, within 2 weeks of entering the study, that participant had been in contact with someone who had a PCR-confirmed or clinician-diagnosed COVID-19 case. Each participant in the prospective study had whole blood, serum and a nasopharyngeal or oropharyngeal swab collected by mobile phlebotomists. Additional blood draws and questionnaires over an approximately two-month period could optionally be provided by prospective study participants. Prospective study blood samples were shipped either frozen or at room temperature before DNA extraction.

Trimming takes 4 bases off V and 5 bases off J; junction bases not matched to a gene: 7. The CDR3, cysteine through phenylalanine, is 15 amino acids long. Solely the CDR3 DNA is kept, with 45 bases framed from the first base. As encoded in the germline V gene, CDR1 is SNHLY while CDR2 is FYNNEI. Details on this clone: The antigen this receptor binds is unknown. No per-base quality is available; no much larger clone lies one base away.

Here the chain combines TRBV2 and TRBJ2-5; 10 bases in the middle match TRBD1. This TCR derives from a man in his forties or fifties who had been exposed to COVID-19. The sequencing sample was made of PBMCs or T cells enriched from blood (not recorded which). The DNA sequence follows: TGTGCCAGCAGTGGACAGGGGGCCAGCGAGGAGACCCAGTACTTC. This sequence encodes CASSGQGASEETQYF.